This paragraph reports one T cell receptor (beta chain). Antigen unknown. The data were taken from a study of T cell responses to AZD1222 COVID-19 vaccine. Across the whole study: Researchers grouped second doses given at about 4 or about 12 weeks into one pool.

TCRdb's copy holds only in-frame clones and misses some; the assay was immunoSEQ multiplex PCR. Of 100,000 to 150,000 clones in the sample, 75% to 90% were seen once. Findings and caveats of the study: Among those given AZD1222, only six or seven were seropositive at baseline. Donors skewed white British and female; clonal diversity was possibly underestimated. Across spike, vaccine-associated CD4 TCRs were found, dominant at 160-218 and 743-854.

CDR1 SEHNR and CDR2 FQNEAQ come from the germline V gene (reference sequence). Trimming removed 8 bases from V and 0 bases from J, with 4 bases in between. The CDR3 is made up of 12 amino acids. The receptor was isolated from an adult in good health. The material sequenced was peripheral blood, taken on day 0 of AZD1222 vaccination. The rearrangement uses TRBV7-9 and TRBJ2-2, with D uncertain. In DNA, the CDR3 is TGTGCCAGCCCTCCGAACACCGGGGAGCTGTTTTTT. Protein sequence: CASPPNTGELFF.